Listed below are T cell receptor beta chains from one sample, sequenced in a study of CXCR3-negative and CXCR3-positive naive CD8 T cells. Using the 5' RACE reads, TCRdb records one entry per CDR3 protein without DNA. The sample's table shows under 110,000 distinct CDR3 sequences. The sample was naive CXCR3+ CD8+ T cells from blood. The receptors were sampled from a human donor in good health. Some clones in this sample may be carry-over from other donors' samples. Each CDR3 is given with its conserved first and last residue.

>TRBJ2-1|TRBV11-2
CASSPGDESSYNEQFF
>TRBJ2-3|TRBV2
CASSEALQGTDTQYF
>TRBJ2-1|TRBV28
CASSINSRTPRQFF
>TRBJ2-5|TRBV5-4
CASSSRTGRWETQYF
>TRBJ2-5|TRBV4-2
CASSQETRWTQYF
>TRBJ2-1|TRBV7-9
CASSFGTGTSKYEQFF
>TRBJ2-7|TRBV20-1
CSARDPRDRGYEQYF
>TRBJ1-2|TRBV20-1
CSAKQTREGYTF
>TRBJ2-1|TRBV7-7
CASSLSGKEEQFF
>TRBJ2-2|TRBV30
CAWSVWMADNTGELFF
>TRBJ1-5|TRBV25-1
CASRDSDSNQPQHF
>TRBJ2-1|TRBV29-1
CSVPSGGYNEQFF
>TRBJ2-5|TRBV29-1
CSVDGWLGGETQYF
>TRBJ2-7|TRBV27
CASSPRGGFYEQYF
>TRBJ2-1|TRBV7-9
CASSLVNLADNEQFF
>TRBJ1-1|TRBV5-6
CASSLVGGNQDTEAFF
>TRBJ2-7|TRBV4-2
CASSRIQGADYEQYF
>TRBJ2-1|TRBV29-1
CSVPGTLNEQFF
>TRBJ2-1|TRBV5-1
CASSQTSTNEQFF
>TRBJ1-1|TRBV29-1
CSVESGAGGAFTEAFF
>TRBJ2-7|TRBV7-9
CASSPLMAVLGEQYF
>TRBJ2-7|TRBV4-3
CASSQDPQGVKTYEQYF
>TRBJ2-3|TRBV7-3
CASSLPGQGTTDTQYF
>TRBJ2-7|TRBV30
CAWVAGESYEQYF
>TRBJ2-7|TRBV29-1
CSVEHPGQGYDQYF
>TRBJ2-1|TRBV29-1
CSVEDPGGGTYNEQFF
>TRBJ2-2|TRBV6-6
CATRASALTGELFF
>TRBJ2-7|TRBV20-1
CSAIDGGSYEQYF
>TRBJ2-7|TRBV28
CASSLFQSYEQYF
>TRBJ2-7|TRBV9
CASRAAVDRAYEQYF
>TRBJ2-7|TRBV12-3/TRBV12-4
CASSPHIAYEQYF
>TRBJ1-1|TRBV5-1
CASSLEGAMNTEAFF
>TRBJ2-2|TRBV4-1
CASSQGQGAGTGELFF
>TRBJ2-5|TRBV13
CASGASFGTSGRSGETQYF
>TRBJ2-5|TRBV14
CASSPSQRGTQYF
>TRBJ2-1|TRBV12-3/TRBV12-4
CASGSSGDSYNEQFF
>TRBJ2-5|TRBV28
CASRSPDVETQYF
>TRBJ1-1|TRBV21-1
CASRRDRGWGPRAFF
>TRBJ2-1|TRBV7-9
CASSLIAGGSGNEQFF
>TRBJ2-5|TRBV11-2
CASHYRAAEETQYF
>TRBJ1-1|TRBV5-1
CASTMGGVEAFF
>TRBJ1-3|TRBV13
CASSPRDQGAGNTIYF
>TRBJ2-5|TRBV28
CASGDTHQETQYF
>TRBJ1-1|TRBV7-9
CASQQGANTEAFF
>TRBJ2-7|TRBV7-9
CASSSSGTYEQYF
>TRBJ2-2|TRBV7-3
CASSSSRDRVSTGELFF